The T cell receptor (beta chain) under discussion was sequenced for a study of memory CD4+ T cells and cytomegalovirus serostatus (dated by TCRdb to the late 2010s). Regarding the research as a whole: The 35 or so healthy Belgian adults in the cohort included 9 who were CMV seropositive and approximately 25 who were CMV seronegative. The study sequenced CD4+ memory TCRbeta repertoires of a Belgian cohort with known cytomegalovirus serostatus to replicate a published TCR-based CMV serostatus classifier. Here is what the overall study found, with its caveats: Only CD4+CD45RO+ memory cells were sequenced, unlike the original study, which covered naive and memory CD4+ and CD8+ populations. CMV serostatus prediction reached a median bootstrapped AUC of about 0.96 with the original framework and just over 0.9 with a US-trained random forest. On the Belgian cohort, the classifier built on the original framework reached a median bootstrapped AUC of roughly 0.96, with a 95% CI of 0.76-1.00. Among the 150 to 200 previously reported CMV-associated TCRbeta sequences, 67 showed up in the CD4+ memory repertoires, with each one found in between one and five individuals. The results were interpreted as suggesting that the CMV-associated TCR signature is mostly present in the CD4+ memory repertoire.

A FACSAria II was used to sort memory CD4+ T cells, defined as single viable CD3+CD4+CD8-CD45RO+ cells. CMV serostatus was determined using a Roche Elecsys assay that detects serum IgG against CMV pp150, pp28, p38 and p52. Once the samples were thawed, total CD4+ T cells were enriched through positive selection using CD4 magnetic microbeads. The samples came from a separate study whose specific focus was interrogating the CD4+ T cell memory repertoire. Peripheral blood mononuclear cells were isolated and cryopreserved following standard operating procedures; serum was stored at -80 °C. CD3-PerCP (BW264/56), CD4-APC (RPA-T4), CD45RO-PE (UCHT1) and CD8-Pacific Orange (3B5) antibodies were used for staining, and non-viable cells were excluded with Sytox blue. A remark on this clone: No cognate antigen has been identified for it. Base qualities are not at hand, and no much larger clone is one base apart.

The Quick-DNA Microprep Kit was used to extract genomic DNA from the sorted cells. Amplification of TCRbeta DNA was done with the immunoSEQ hsTCRbeta kit, following the protocol from the manufacturer. TCRbeta libraries were sequenced on an Illumina MiSeq instrument. Regarding the original processing steps: Once out-of-frame sequences had been removed, fewer than 2.5 million distinct TCRbeta sequences were left, which works out to an average of around 67,000 per individual. Each individual was scored using the number of about 180 previously reported CMV-associated TCRbeta sequences that the individual carried and the total number of productive distinct TCRbeta sequences. A beta-binomial model was reimplemented in Python, and random forests from scikit-learn, run with default parameters, were trained on data from the US cohort. Classifier performance on the Belgian cohort was reported as the median AUC with percentile confidence intervals calculated over 10,000 bootstrap iterations. This is the immuneACCESS table as TCRdb keeps it, with only in-frame sequences that have V and J called. A part of the clones is gone; compared with another copy, unresolved V genes explain less than half, and the rest is unexplained. Clonal size and the V and J genes are those of that table, whereas D and trimming came from the DNA. For this sample the table gives tens of thousands of clones, of which about four fifths were detected only once. The ten biggest clones cover roughly 0.59% of the sample.

Counted from cysteine to phenylalanine, this CDR3 has 13 amino acids. The retained sequence is limited to the CDR3, 39 bases, with the frame set at the first base. V is shortened by 1 base, J by 6 bases, and the region joining them spans 10 bases. CDR1 and CDR2, per the germline V gene (reference sequence), are PRHDT and FYEKMQ. The specimen was memory CD4+ T cells from blood. The chain is made from TRBV13 and TRBJ2-7, with a tentative D gene TRBD1 over 5 matching bases. The clonotype originates from an adult in good health and CMV-seronegative. The CDR3 reads as follows: CASSLAQGSEQYF. In nucleotide form, the sequence is TGTGCCAGCAGCTTAGCGCAGGGTTCCGAGCAGTACTTC.